This entry lists 22 T cell receptor beta chains sequenced from one sample in a study of T cells after yellow fever vaccination. TCRdb ran MiXCR on the 5' RACE reads and lists one entry per CDR3 protein. The table lists about 360,000 distinct CDR3 sequences, around 6.5% of them singletons. The material was PBMCs, obtained 5 days after the yellow fever booster vaccination. These TCRs come from a man under 40 who received the YFV17D yellow fever vaccine.

The table lists this clonotype with many counts. The chain is built from TRBV9 and TRBJ2-1; possibly TRBD2 for D (6 bases). Germline V CDR1 and CDR2: SGDLS, YYNGEE. V lost 0 bases, J lost 4 bases, and 11 bases lay in between. The CDR3 has 15 residues. The CDR3 here is CASSVDLATYNEQFF. Written as DNA, the CDR3 is TGTGCCAGCAGCGTAGATCTAGCGACATACAATGAGCAGTTCTTC.

The chain links TRBV27 to TRBJ2-7; D uncertain. The CDR3 is 14 residues long. The V and J ends lost 6 bases and 4 bases respectively, with 16 bases between them. Germline CDR1 and CDR2: MNHEY and SMNVEV (reference sequence). CDR3 bases: TGTGCCAGCAGCCGTTCATCGGCTGATTACGAGCAGTACTTC. It encodes CASSRSSADYEQYF.

This clonotype has a handful of counts. The V gene is TRBV7-9, the J gene TRBJ2-5; D gene ambiguous. The V and J ends lost 4 bases and 2 bases respectively, with 11 bases between them. The CDR3 is made up of 14 amino acids. From germline, CDR1 is SEHNR and CDR2 FQNEAQ (reference sequence). The CDR3 is CASSSFGQQETQYF. Written as DNA, the CDR3 is TGTGCCAGCAGCTCTTTCGGCCAGCAAGAGACCCAGTACTTC.

This clonotype showed up just a few times. The DNA of the CDR3 is TGTGCCAGCAGTTACCGGGACAGGGGCAACTATGGCTACACCTTC. As protein: CASSYRDRGNYGYTF. This chain uses TRBV6-5 with TRBJ1-2; TRBD1 matches at 10 bases. Trimming removed 2 bases from V and 2 bases from J; junction bases left unmatched: 2. CDR3 length: 15 amino acids. From germline, CDR1 is MNHEY and CDR2 SVGAGI.

The chain uses TRBV19 and TRBJ2-1; 11 positions match TRBD2. Germline V gene data show CDR1 as LNHDA and CDR2 as SQIVND (reference sequence). V lost 3 bases to trimming and J lost 9 bases; unmatched junction nucleotides: 7. This CDR3 has 15 amino acids. The CDR3: CASSILAGGGSEQFF. The CDR3 nucleotides read TGTGCCAGTAGTATCTTAGCGGGAGGGGGGTCTGAGCAGTTCTTC.

This chain connects TRBV5-1 to TRBJ2-1; possible D gene TRBD1, 6 bases. There are 13 residues in the CDR3. Germline CDR1 SGHRS, CDR2 YFSETQ. V lost 3 bases to trimming and J lost 9 bases, with 13 bases between them. The CDR3 reads CASSSPAGVEQFF. The CDR3 region has the DNA TGCGCCAGCAGCTCCCCAGCAGGGGTTGAGCAGTTCTTC.

This clonotype was recorded many times. V gene TRBV28 combines with J gene TRBJ2-1; TRBD1 matches at 11 bases. The V segment lost 6 bases and the J segment 4 bases; nucleotides outside the gene matches: 8. This CDR3 comprises 16 residues. Germline CDR1 is MDHEN and CDR2 is SYDVKM. The CDR3 nucleotides read TGTGCCAGCAGATTAGCCGGGACAGGGGGTTACAATGAGCAGTTCTTC. As protein: CASRLAGTGGYNEQFF.

This clonotype was seen a few times. The V gene is TRBV4-3, the J gene TRBJ2-1, with TRBD1 as a possible D gene (6 bases). The germline V gene has CDR1 LGHNA and CDR2 YSLEER. The CDR3 length is 18 residues. Deletions cut 0 bases from V and 7 bases from J, with 22 bases between. The CDR3 loop reads CASSQDWGPNVPVNEQFF. Here the CDR3 DNA reads TGCGCCAGCAGCCAAGATTGGGGGCCGAACGTTCCGGTGAATGAGCAGTTCTTC.

This clonotype was counted a few times. The chain carries TRBV9 and TRBJ2-3; 7 nucleotides agree with TRBD2. This CDR3 has 16 amino acids. Germline values: CDR1 SGDLS, CDR2 YYNGEE. The V segment lost 0 bases and the J segment 6 bases; nucleotides outside the gene matches: 10. The chain's CDR3 is CASSVGSSGLGDTQYF. The CDR3 DNA follows: TGTGCCAGCAGCGTAGGTTCTAGCGGTCTCGGGGATACGCAGTATTTT.

This clonotype was counted many times. This rearrangement joins TRBV18 to TRBJ2-1; 11 nucleotides agree with TRBD2. The ends lost 6 bases at V and 0 bases at J; junction bases unmatched: 10. CDR1 and CDR2 (germline): KGHSH, LQKENI. The CDR3 has 18 residues. The CDR3 is CASSAGTSGLSSYNEQFF. In nucleotides, the CDR3 is TGTGCCAGCTCGGCCGGGACTAGCGGACTGAGCTCCTACAATGAGCAGTTCTTC.

This clonotype showed up many times. The genes are TRBV20-1 and TRBJ2-1, with TRBD1 matching over 10 bases. CDR3 length: 14 amino acids. With V trimmed by 6 bases and J by 7 bases, 9 bases remained unmatched. The germline V gene has CDR1 DFQATT and CDR2 SNEGSKA (reference sequence). CDR3 sequence: CSATGTGAVNEQFF. The CDR3 DNA reads TGCAGTGCAACCGGGACAGGGGCGGTGAATGAGCAGTTCTTC.

The sample holds a few counts of this clonotype. The chain couples TRBV6-1 to TRBJ2-5; no clear D. The CDR3 is 13 residues long. V dropped 6 bases and J dropped 5 bases, with 13 bases sitting between them. Germline-derived CDR1 and CDR2 are MNHNS and SASEGT. The CDR3 DNA reads TGTGCCAGCAGGACTTCGCTCCCGGAGACCCAGTACTTC. It encodes CASRTSLPETQYF.

V is TRBV5-4 and J is TRBJ2-1, with 9 positions matching TRBD2. The CDR3 is 17 amino acids. V gave up 4 bases and J gave up 2 bases; unmatched junction bases: 10. The germline V gene encodes CDR1 SGHNT and CDR2 YYREEE (reference sequence). CDR3 sequence (DNA): TGTGCCAGCAGCGGGTATAGCGGGAGTTCGCCCTACAATGAGCAGTTCTTC. Translation gives CASSGYSGSSPYNEQFF.

This clonotype has just a few counts. The CDR3 spells CASSPFRQPATQYF. The CDR3 nucleotides read TGTGCCAGCAGCCCCTTCCGCCAACCGGCGACCCAGTACTTC. The chain carries TRBV3-1 and TRBJ2-5; D is ambiguous. The germline V and J ends were trimmed by 4 bases and 7 bases, with 16 bases remaining between them. Germline assignment: CDR1 LGHDT and CDR2 YNNKEL (reference sequence). The CDR3 has 14 residues.

The chain recombines TRBV5-6 with TRBJ2-5; D is uncertain. V was trimmed by 3 bases and J by 1 base, leaving 13 bases between them. The CDR3 contains 15 residues. Germline CDR1 and CDR2: SGHDT and YYEEEE. The CDR3 DNA is TGTGCCAGCAGCTCCGAGACCCTCCCCCAAGAGACCCAGTACTTC. It is translated as CASSSETLPQETQYF.

V usage is TRBV27 and J usage is TRBJ2-3; weak D call: TRBD2 (6 bases). The germline V and J ends were trimmed by 2 bases and 1 base, with 10 bases remaining between them. CDR3 length: 15 amino acids. Germline assignment: CDR1 MNHEY and CDR2 SMNVEV (reference sequence). CDR3 DNA: TGTGCCAGCAGTTTAAGGGCTAGCGGCACAGATACGCAGTATTTT. Its translation is CASSLRASGTDTQYF.

Concerning this clonotype itself: An end of the junction differs from the germline gene, which may be a read error. The chain uses TRBV20-1 and TRBJ2-3, with TRBD2 matching over 10 bases. The CDR3 is made up of 17 amino acids. The germline gives CDR1 DFQATT, CDR2 SNEGSKA (reference sequence). CDR3 DNA: TGCTGTGCTTATAGCGGGAGGCGAACTCCTCGCACAGATACGCAGTATTTT. It codes for CCAYSGRRTPRTDTQYF.

The chain couples TRBV20-1 to TRBJ2-4; 9 nucleotides match TRBD2. Per germline, CDR1 DFQATT and CDR2 SNEGSKA (reference sequence). V gave up 0 bases and J gave up 6 bases; unmatched junction bases: 6. The CDR3 loop spans 15 amino acids. The chain's CDR3 is CSARDPSGTGNIQYF. Written as DNA, the CDR3 is TGCAGTGCTAGAGACCCTAGCGGGACGGGAAACATTCAGTACTTC.

This clonotype was recorded a few times. J is TRBJ1-2 and V is TRBV27; TRBD1 matches 10 bases. Trimming cost V 0 bases and J 4 bases; bases outside gene matches: 5. CDR3 length: 16 residues. The V gene's germline CDR1 is MNHEY and CDR2 SMNVEV (reference sequence). CDR3 residues: CASSLSPGTGVYGYTF. The CDR3 DNA is TGTGCCAGCAGTTTATCCCCCGGGACAGGGGTCTATGGCTACACCTTC.

The V gene is TRBV24-1, the J gene TRBJ2-3; D possibly matches TRBD1 or TRBD2 (7 bases each). The V end was cut by 2 bases, the J end by 2 bases, with 16 bases between. This CDR3 is 17 amino acids long. Germline V gene sequence: CDR1 KGHDR, CDR2 SFDVKD. The DNA for the CDR3 is TGTGCCACCAGTGATTCTCCCCAGGGGGGGACCACAGATACGCAGTATTTT. Its translation is CATSDSPQGGTTDTQYF.

This clonotype has a count of ten or more. The genes are TRBV5-1 and TRBJ1-4; a weak D match, TRBD1 (5 bases). V was clipped by 4 bases and J by 8 bases, with 12 bases between them. CDR1 and CDR2 (germline): SGHRS, YFSETQ. There are 13 residues in the CDR3. The CDR3 region has the DNA TGCGCCAGCAGCGCCGACAGAGGCGAAAAACTGTTTTTT. Its protein is CASSADRGEKLFF.

This clonotype was observed a few times. The V gene is TRBV7-2, the J gene TRBJ1-2, with a tentative D call TRBD1 (5 bases). The germline V gene encodes CDR1 SGHTA and CDR2 FQGNSA. The CDR3 is 16 amino acids. Trimming took 1 base from V and 5 from J, leaving 17 bases between them. The CDR3 loop reads CASSLGFPGPGYGYTF. The CDR3 DNA reads TGTGCCAGCAGCTTAGGGTTCCCGGGGCCCGGTTATGGCTACACCTTC.